The 11 T cell receptor beta chains reported below all come from one sample, sequenced in a study of blood T cells in healthy people across ages. For the second PCR, which ran for about 7 to 11 cycles, a sample-barcoded 5' primer and a J-beta primer mix were used. MiXCR was run by TCRdb on the 5' RACE reads, yielding one entry per CDR3 protein. The data show about 1 million distinct CDR3 sequences, almost 25% seen once. Separately, the same data were catalogued under a study of T cells of mothers and their children.

Sequencing input: blood. The receptors come from a girl aged 2 to 10 in good health.

Only a few counts were recorded for this clonotype. V is TRBV11-2 and J is TRBJ1-6; D may be TRBD1 (5 bases). V was clipped by 0 bases and J by 7 bases, with 13 bases between them. The CDR3 spans 16 residues. CDR1 is SGHAT, CDR2 FQNNGV, per germline. The CDR3 protein is CASSLDTGSGNSPLHF. In DNA form, the CDR3 reads TGTGCCAGCAGCTTAGATACAGGTTCCGGCAATTCACCCCTCCACTTT.

This chain connects TRBV28 to TRBJ2-1; 8 bases match TRBD2. Germline V gives CDR1 MDHEN, CDR2 SYDVKM. The CDR3 runs 15 residues. With V trimmed by 5 bases and J by 4 bases, 7 bases remained unmatched. The CDR3 is CASSESGSLYNEQFF. The CDR3 bases are TGTGCCAGCAGTGAGAGCGGGAGCCTTTACAATGAGCAGTTCTTC.

This clonotype was counted a few times. Because the CDR3 is missing its conserved closing phenylalanine or tryptophan, this is likely a read error. This chain joins TRBV7-3 and TRBJ2-5, with no clear D. With 2 bases removed from V and 3 bases from J, the gap between germline ends came to 13 bases. The CDR3 is 15 amino acids. CDR1 and CDR2 from the germline V gene are SGHTA and FQGTGA. The CDR3 region has the DNA TGTGCCAGCAGCTTAGGGATGGGCCCTAAAGAGACCCAGTACCTC. This sequence encodes CASSLGMGPKETQYL.

This clonotype appeared a few times. V and J are TRBV20-1 and TRBJ2-4; 13 nucleotides line up with TRBD2. Germline V gene data show CDR1 as DFQATT and CDR2 as SNEGSKA (reference sequence). With V trimmed by 5 bases and J by 8 bases, 9 bases remained unmatched. The CDR3 has 15 residues. The CDR3 DNA is TGCAGTGCTGCCCGGACTAGCGGGAGCACGGACATTCAGTACTTC. Its translation is CSAARTSGSTDIQYF.

This clonotype was seen only a few times. This chain uses TRBV6-6 with TRBJ2-1; D is uncertain. This CDR3 spans 12 amino acids. Germline V CDR1 and CDR2: MNHNY, SVGAGI (reference sequence). The ends were cut back, 5 bases at V and 8 bases at J, with 10 bases in the middle. This CDR3 is CASSPSRDEQFF. The CDR3 DNA reads as TGTGCCAGCAGTCCTTCCCGGGATGAGCAGTTCTTC.

CDR3 sequence (DNA): TGTGCCAGCTCTCGACTAGCGGCAGATACGCAGTATTTT. Translating gives CASSRLAADTQYF. This sequence joins TRBV18 and TRBJ2-3; 9 nucleotides match TRBD2. The V and J ends lost 6 bases and 4 bases, in that order; junction bases with no gene match: 2. Per the germline V gene, CDR1 is KGHSH and CDR2 is LQKENI. There are 13 residues in the CDR3.

The chain uses TRBV5-5 and TRBJ2-5; 10 nucleotides agree with TRBD1. Germline CDR1 SGHKS, CDR2 YYEKEE (reference sequence). The CDR3 runs 14 residues. J was trimmed by 5 bases and V by 4 bases; bases with no gene match: 5. The chain's CDR3 is CASSGGQGTETQYF. CDR3 DNA: TGTGCCAGCAGCGGGGGACAGGGGACGGAGACCCAGTACTTC.

This clonotype was detected a few times. The rearrangement joins TRBV12-5 to TRBJ2-3; D may correspond to TRBD1 or TRBD2 (6 bases each). The CDR3 is 15 amino acids. Germline CDR1 is LGHNT and CDR2 is FRNRAP. The ends were cut back, 3 bases at V and 4 bases at J, with 14 bases in the middle. The CDR3 sequence: CASGFWGDNPDTQYF. DNA for the CDR3: TGTGCTAGTGGTTTCTGGGGGGACAATCCAGATACGCAGTATTTT.

This rearrangement joins TRBV20-1 to TRBJ2-5, with 9 nucleotides matching TRBD2. The CDR3 extends over 15 amino acids. From germline, CDR1 is DFQATT and CDR2 SNEGSKA (reference sequence). V was clipped by 5 bases and J by 2 bases; unmatched bases: 9. This chain's CDR3 is CSAGIAGVPQETQYF. CDR3 sequence (DNA): TGCAGTGCTGGAATAGCGGGAGTCCCTCAAGAGACCCAGTACTTC.

The rearrangement links TRBV20-1 to TRBJ2-1; D unresolved. From germline, CDR1 is DFQATT and CDR2 SNEGSKA (reference sequence). Trimming took 6 bases from V and 0 from J, leaving 12 bases between them. This CDR3 is built from 14 residues. CDR3 in amino acids: CSASSTSSYNEQFF. In nucleotides, the CDR3 is TGCAGTGCATCTAGTACGAGCTCCTACAATGAGCAGTTCTTC.

The chain uses TRBV5-1 and TRBJ2-1; D uncertain. Germline V gives CDR1 SGHRS, CDR2 YFSETQ. V was pared by 7 bases and J by 8 bases, with 19 bases between. CDR3 size: 14 residues. This chain's CDR3 is CASGSQDALYEQFF. CDR3 sequence (DNA): TGCGCCAGCGGGTCGCAGGACGCATTATATGAGCAGTTCTTC.